The present TCR beta chain was sequenced within a study of shared clonotypes between healthy human individuals. The count of this clone is one. There are 16 residues in the CDR3. The germline gives CDR1 SNHLY, CDR2 FYNNEI. V gave up 6 bases and J gave up 2 bases, with 18 bases separating them. Sequenced by immunoSEQ multiplex PCR; TCRdb stores in-frame clones only, minus some. The table records millions of clones, 90% to 95% of them present only once. The V gene is TRBV2, the J gene TRBJ2-3; tentative D call: TRBD2 (5 bases). The TCR originated in a man younger than 35 in good health. Sequenced sample: naive CD4+ T cells sorted from blood. Subset of the sample: CD45RA+ positively selected. The chain's CDR3 is CASRTEVLGSTDTQYF. The CDR3 DNA follows: TGTGCCAGCAGGACGGAGGTTCTTGGGTCCACAGATACGCAGTATTTT.